Below are 11 T cell receptor beta chains sequenced from a single sample in a study of identical twins. TCRdb redid the calling of the 5' RACE reads with MiXCR, one entry per CDR3 protein. The data show hundreds of thousands of distinct CDR3 sequences, with 10% to 15% seen just once and about 1.5% held by the top ten. The same data also went into a second study, on yellow fever vaccine responses in identical twins.

The specimen was PBMCs. These receptors were collected from a woman aged 18-35 years in good health.

Ten or more counts support this clonotype. The chain joins TRBV9 to TRBJ2-1, with 9 bases lining up with TRBD2. The V segment lost 3 bases and the J segment 4 bases; nucleotides outside the gene matches: 2. CDR1 and CDR2 from the germline V gene are SGDLS and YYNGEE. The CDR3 has 14 residues. In DNA, the CDR3 is TGTGCCAGCAGCGGGACTAGCGCATACAATGAGCAGTTCTTC. Its protein is CASSGTSAYNEQFF. Full variable domain (outside the CDR3, taken from reference TRBV9 and TRBJ2-1): DSGVTQTPKHLITATGQRVTLRCSPRSGDLSVYWYQQSLDQGLQFLIQYYNGEERAKGNILERFSAQQFPDLHSELNLSSLELGDSALYFCASSGTSAYNEQFFGPGTRLTVL.

This chain links TRBV6-1 with TRBJ2-5, with D possibly being TRBD2 (5 bases). V was shortened by 6 bases and J by 2 bases, with 19 bases between the two germline ends. The germline V gene encodes CDR1 MNHNS and CDR2 SASEGT. The CDR3 extends over 16 amino acids. The CDR3 DNA sequence: TGTGCCAGCAGCAGCGCCGGCCGGGCGGGTCAAGAGACCCAGTACTTC. Translating gives CASSSAGRAGQETQYF.

A few counts support this clonotype. This chain uses TRBV6-1 with TRBJ2-7; 10 positions match TRBD1. V shed 5 bases, J shed 7 bases, and the junction held 8 bases outside the gene matches. CDR1 is MNHNS and CDR2 is SASEGT in the germline V gene. There are 14 residues in the CDR3. The CDR3 DNA sequence: TGTGCCAGCAGTCCCGCGGGACAGGGGAGGGAGCAGTACTTC. Translated: CASSPAGQGREQYF.

This clonotype was detected only a few times. V and J are TRBV24-1 and TRBJ2-1; TRBD2 is a possible D gene (6 bases). CDR1 is KGHDR, CDR2 SFDVKD, per germline. This CDR3 has 13 residues. V was pared by 7 bases and J by 7 bases, with 13 bases between. The CDR3 DNA sequence: TGTGCCACCAGAATGACGGAGGGAAATGAGCAGTTCTTC. This codes for CATRMTEGNEQFF.

This clonotype showed up just a few times. The CDR3 bases are TGTGCCAGCAGTGAAACAGGGCCCAAAGCTTTCTTT. This translates into CASSETGPKAFF. The rearrangement links TRBV6-1 to TRBJ1-1; a weak D match, TRBD1 (6 bases). Trimming shortened V by 2 bases and J by 9 bases, and 10 bases separated the two germline ends. The germline V gene encodes CDR1 MNHNS and CDR2 SASEGT. This CDR3 has 12 amino acids.

At least ten counts were recorded for this clonotype. This chain connects TRBV7-6 to TRBJ2-2; TRBD1 matches at 9 bases. With 8 bases clipped from V and 3 bases from J, the junction kept 7 bases outside the gene matches. In germline, CDR1 is SGHVS, CDR2 FNYEAQ. This CDR3 region has 15 residues. As DNA, the CDR3 is TGTGCCAGCCGACCCCGGACAGGGGACACCGGGGAGCTGTTTTTT. It translates to CASRPRTGDTGELFF.

The V gene is TRBV20-1, the J gene TRBJ2-5; D might be TRBD2 (6 bases). The CDR3 consists of 14 residues. The V end lost 1 base, the J end lost 5 bases, and 14 bases lay between the germline ends. Germline lookup yields CDR1 DFQATT and CDR2 SNEGSKA (reference sequence). The CDR3 sequence: CSARGDFSLETQYF. CDR3 in DNA: TGCAGTGCTAGAGGGGACTTTTCCCTTGAGACCCAGTACTTC.

This clonotype has a count of ten or more. The V call is TRBV3-1, the J call TRBJ1-6; D gene uncertain. The CDR3 is 14 residues long. Germline CDR1 LGHDT, CDR2 YNNKEL (reference sequence). V lost 2 bases to trimming and J lost 9 bases, with 11 bases between them. Here the CDR3 DNA reads TGTGCCAGCAGCCAACTATCGGAGTCTTCACCCCTCCACTTT. Encoded protein: CASSQLSESSPLHF.

V is TRBV7-9 and J is TRBJ2-5; D may be TRBD1 (5 bases). Germline assignment: CDR1 SEHNR and CDR2 FQNEAQ (reference sequence). With 5 bases removed from V and 5 bases from J, the gap between germline ends came to 12 bases. The CDR3 length is 13 residues. The CDR3 spells CASSLRDLETQYF. The CDR3 coding sequence is TGTGCCAGCAGCCTCAGGGATTTGGAGACCCAGTACTTC.

This clonotype was recorded a few times. The gene calls are TRBV3-1 and TRBJ1-2; D uncertain. V lost 1 base to trimming and J lost 8 bases, with 11 bases between them. There are 13 residues in the CDR3. Germline CDR1 LGHDT, CDR2 YNNKEL (reference sequence). The CDR3 sequence: CASSQVVSLGYTF. CDR3 coding DNA: TGTGCCAGCAGCCAAGTCGTTTCCTTGGGCTACACCTTC.

This rearrangement joins TRBV24-1 to TRBJ2-1, with 12 bases that match TRBD2. CDR3 length: 16 amino acids. The germline gives CDR1 KGHDR, CDR2 SFDVKD. V lost 0 bases to trimming and J lost 5 bases; unmatched junction nucleotides: 1. The CDR3 is CATSDLGLAGNNEQFF. The DNA for the CDR3 is TGTGCCACCAGTGATTTGGGACTAGCGGGAAACAATGAGCAGTTCTTC.